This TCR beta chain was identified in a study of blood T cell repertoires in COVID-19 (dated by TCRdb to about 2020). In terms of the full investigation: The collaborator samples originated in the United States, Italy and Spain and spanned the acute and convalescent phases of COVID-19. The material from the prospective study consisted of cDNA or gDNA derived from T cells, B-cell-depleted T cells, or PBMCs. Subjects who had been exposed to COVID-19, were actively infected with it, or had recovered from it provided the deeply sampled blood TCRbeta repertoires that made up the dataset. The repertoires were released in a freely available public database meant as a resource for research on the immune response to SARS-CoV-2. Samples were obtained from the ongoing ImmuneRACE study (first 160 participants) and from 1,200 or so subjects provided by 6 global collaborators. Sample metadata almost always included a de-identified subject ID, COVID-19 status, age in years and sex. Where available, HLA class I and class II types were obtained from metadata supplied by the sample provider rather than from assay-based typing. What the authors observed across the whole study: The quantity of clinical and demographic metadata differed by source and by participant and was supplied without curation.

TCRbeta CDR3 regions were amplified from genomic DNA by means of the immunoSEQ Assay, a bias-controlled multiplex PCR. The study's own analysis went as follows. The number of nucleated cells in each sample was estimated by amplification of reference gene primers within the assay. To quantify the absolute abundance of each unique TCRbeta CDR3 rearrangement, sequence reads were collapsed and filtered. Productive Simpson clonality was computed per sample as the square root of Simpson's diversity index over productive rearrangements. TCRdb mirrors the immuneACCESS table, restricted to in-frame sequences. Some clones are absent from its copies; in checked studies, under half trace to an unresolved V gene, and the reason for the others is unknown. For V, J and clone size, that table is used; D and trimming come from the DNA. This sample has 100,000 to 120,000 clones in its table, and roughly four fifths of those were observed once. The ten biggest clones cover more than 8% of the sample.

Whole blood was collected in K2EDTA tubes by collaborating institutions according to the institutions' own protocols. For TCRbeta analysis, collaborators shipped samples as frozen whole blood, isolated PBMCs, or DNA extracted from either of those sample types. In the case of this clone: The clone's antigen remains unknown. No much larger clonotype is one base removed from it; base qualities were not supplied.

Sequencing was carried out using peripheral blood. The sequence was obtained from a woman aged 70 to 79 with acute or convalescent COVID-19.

The CDR3 here reads CASSQVLTGGTGELFF. The DNA sequence is given as TGTGCCAGCAGCCAAGTCCTGACAGGGGGGACCGGGGAGCTGTTTTTT. The chain is made from TRBV4-2 and TRBJ2-2, with TRBD1 identical over 9 junction bases. Reading the germline V gene gives CDR1 LGHNA and CDR2 YNFKEQ. The CDR3 numbers 16 residues from cysteine through phenylalanine. The kept DNA is CDR3 alone, 48 bases in frame from the first base. Clipping removes 1 base from V and 5 bases from J, with 5 as the unmatched junction base count.